The 28 T cell receptor beta chains given below trace back to one sample, sequenced in a study of cytomegalovirus exposure and HLA in healthy donors. Here immunoSEQ multiplex PCR was the method, and the copy in TCRdb shows in-frame clones only, minus some. This table has 250,000 to 350,000 clones, roughly 90% appearing once. Specimen: PBMCs. Receptors were obtained from a woman aged 18 to 35 in good health and CMV-seronegative.

V gene TRBV4-1 combines with J gene TRBJ2-7; possibly TRBD2 for D (6 bases). Germline lookup yields CDR1 MGHRA and CDR2 YSYEKL. V shed 0 bases and J shed 0 bases, with 12 bases lying between them. This CDR3 comprises 16 residues. CDR3 protein: CASSQDPAGNSYEQYF. Written as DNA, the CDR3 is TGCGCCAGCAGCCAAGATCCGGCGGGAAACTCCTACGAGCAGTACTTC.

V gene TRBV10-3 combines with J gene TRBJ2-7; D is possibly TRBD2 (6 bases). CDR3 length: 14 amino acids. The ends were cut back, 6 bases at V and 2 bases at J, with 14 bases in the middle. Looked up from germline, CDR1 is ENHRY and CDR2 is SYGVKD. The CDR3 region has the DNA TGTGCCATCAGGGGGACTTCGGGTGCCTACGAGCAGTACTTC. Translation gives CAIRGTSGAYEQYF.

The V gene is TRBV19, the J gene TRBJ2-7; 7 nucleotides agree with TRBD2. Trimming at V came to 3 bases and at J to 6 bases, leaving 11 bases not matched to a gene. This CDR3 spans 15 amino acids. Per germline, CDR1 LNHDA and CDR2 SQIVND (reference sequence). The DNA for the CDR3 is TGTGCCAGTAGTATTGGCGGCCCGAGGGAGGGCGAGCAGTACTTC. It yields the protein CASSIGGPREGEQYF.

The chain recombines TRBV27 with TRBJ1-5, with 11 positions matching TRBD1. Losses at the gene ends were 2 bases for V and 7 bases for J; bases not matched to a gene: 7. The CDR3 extends over 16 amino acids. Germline-derived CDR1 and CDR2 are MNHEY and SMNVEV (reference sequence). Here the CDR3 DNA reads TGTGCCAGCAGTTTAAGGGGAGGACAGGGGGCACAGCCCCAGCATTTT. Translation gives CASSLRGGQGAQPQHF.

The chain links TRBV7-3 to TRBJ1-3; a weak D match, TRBD1 (5 bases). In germline, CDR1 is SGHTA, CDR2 FQGTGA. Trimming stripped 1 base from V and 4 bases from J, with 11 bases between. The CDR3 covers 15 residues. This CDR3 is CASSLSPGKGNTIYF. CDR3 DNA: TGTGCCAGCAGCTTAAGCCCAGGGAAGGGAAACACCATATATTTT.

This sequence joins TRBV11-3 and TRBJ2-3; tentative D call: TRBD1 (5 bases). This CDR3 region has 15 residues. Trimming pared 2 bases from V and 6 bases from J, leaving 15 bases between. CDR1 and CDR2 (germline): SGHNT, YENEEA. The CDR3 spells CASSLSGAFRDTQYF. CDR3 DNA: TGTGCCAGCAGCTTAAGTGGGGCTTTTCGCGATACGCAGTATTTT.

This chain uses TRBV13 with TRBJ2-7, with a possible D match to TRBD2 (6 bases). CDR3 length: 15 amino acids. V lost 4 bases, J lost 0 bases, and 13 bases lay in between. Germline lookup yields CDR1 PRHDT and CDR2 FYEKMQ (reference sequence). The CDR3: CASSWRRGSSYEQYF. CDR3 coding DNA: TGTGCCAGCAGCTGGAGGCGGGGAAGCTCCTACGAGCAGTACTTC. Together with reference TRBV13 and TRBJ2-7, the CDR3 gives the full variable domain: AAGVIQSPRHLIKEKRETATLKCYPIPRHDTVYWYQQGPGQDPQFLISFYEKMQSDKGSIPDRFSAQQFSDYHSELNMSSLELGDSALYFCASSWRRGSSYEQYFGPGTRLTVT.

The chain couples TRBV27 to TRBJ2-7; D is possibly TRBD1 (6 bases). Germline lookup yields CDR1 MNHEY and CDR2 SMNVEV (reference sequence). The CDR3 covers 14 residues. V lost 5 bases and J lost 5, with 16 bases in between. CDR3 sequence (DNA): TGTGCCAGCAGTATCCAACAGGGCGTCAACGAGCAGTACTTC. It translates to CASSIQQGVNEQYF.

The chain carries TRBV4-2 and TRBJ2-5; no definite D call. The V and J ends lost 0 bases and 1 base respectively, with 9 bases between them. The CDR3 extends over 15 amino acids. Germline CDR1 and CDR2: LGHNA and YNFKEQ. CDR3 sequence: CASSQDLGLQETQYF. DNA of the CDR3: TGTGCCAGCAGCCAAGATCTAGGCCTCCAAGAGACCCAGTACTTC.

This clone showed up just a few times. This chain links TRBV29-1 with TRBJ1-3; 8 nucleotides agree with TRBD1. J lost 7 bases, V lost 7 bases, and 3 bases had no gene match. From germline, CDR1 is SQVTM and CDR2 ANQGSEA. CDR3 length: 11 residues. CDR3 amino acids: CSGRTGNTIYF. The CDR3 nucleotides read TGCAGCGGACGGACAGGGAACACCATATATTTT.

The chain uses TRBV7-2 and TRBJ2-7; TRBD2 is a possible D gene (5 bases). From germline, CDR1 is SGHTA and CDR2 FQGNSA. The CDR3 sequence is 14 residues long. Trimming removed 3 bases at V and 2 bases at J, with 11 bases between. For the CDR3, the DNA is TGTGCCAGCAGCTTGAGGGCAGGCCCCTACGAGCAGTACTTC. Protein product: CASSLRAGPYEQYF. Full variable domain (missing parts from reference TRBV7-2 and TRBJ2-7): GAGVSQSPSNKVTEKGKDVELRCDPISGHTALYWYRQSLGQGLEFLIYFQGNSAPDKSGLPSDRFSAERTGGSVSTLTIQRTQQEDSAVYLCASSLRAGPYEQYFGPGTRLTVT.

The V gene is TRBV27, the J gene TRBJ2-5, with TRBD1 matching 8 bases. This CDR3 has 13 residues. From germline, CDR1 is MNHEY and CDR2 SMNVEV (reference sequence). The J segment lost 4 bases and the V segment lost 4 bases, leaving 2 bases of the junction unmatched. In DNA, the CDR3 is TGTGCCAGCAGTTCCGGACAGGGAGAGACCCAGTACTTC. Protein: CASSSGQGETQYF.

The chain links TRBV2 to TRBJ2-7; TRBD2 aligns across 8 bases. The junction had 14 bases not matched to a gene; V was cut back by 5 bases and J by 2 bases. The CDR3 runs 17 residues. The germline V gene encodes CDR1 SNHLY and CDR2 FYNNEI. CDR3 sequence reads: CASSPPGSSGGTYEQYF. CDR3 nucleotide sequence: TGTGCCAGCAGTCCCCCGGGGTCGAGCGGGGGCACCTACGAGCAGTACTTC.

V is TRBV29-1 and J is TRBJ2-1; no clear D gene. Trimming took 3 bases from V and 7 from J, leaving 10 bases between them. The CDR3 length is 12 residues. From germline, CDR1 is SQVTM and CDR2 ANQGSEA. CDR3 in DNA: TGCAGCGTTGAGGAGAACTCGAATGAGCAGTTCTTC. This translates into CSVEENSNEQFF.

This chain links TRBV9 with TRBJ1-4; D is perhaps TRBD1 (5 bases). The germline CDR1 and CDR2 sequences are SGDLS and YYNGEE. Trimming removed 3 bases at V and 4 bases at J, with 13 bases between. This CDR3 region has 15 residues. CDR3 amino acids: CASSGRDSNNEKLFF. The CDR3 bases are TGTGCCAGCAGCGGACGGGACTCTAATAATGAAAAACTGTTTTTT.

This chain joins TRBV9 and TRBJ1-1, with 9 nucleotides matching TRBD1. CDR3 length: 15 residues. The germline CDR1 and CDR2 sequences are SGDLS and YYNGEE. Unmatched junction bases numbered 7, after V lost 6 bases and J lost 1 base. Here the CDR3 DNA reads TGTGCCAGCACCCGCTCGGGACAGGGGAACACTGAAGCTTTCTTT. It codes for CASTRSGQGNTEAFF. Full variable domain (outside the CDR3, taken from reference TRBV9 and TRBJ1-1): DSGVTQTPKHLITATGQRVTLRCSPRSGDLSVYWYQQSLDQGLQFLIQYYNGEERAKGNILERFSAQQFPDLHSELNLSSLELGDSALYFCASTRSGQGNTEAFFGQGTRLTVV.

V and J are TRBV7-2 and TRBJ1-5, with 7 positions matching TRBD1. Germline trimming cut 5 bases from V and 5 bases from J; bases unmatched to any gene: 12. Looked up from germline, CDR1 is SGHTA and CDR2 is FQGNSA. The CDR3 consists of 16 residues. In nucleotides, the CDR3 is TGTGCCAGCAGCCGAGCGGACAGGTGGGGTTATCAGCCCCAGCATTTT. This codes for CASSRADRWGYQPQHF.

CDR3 bases: TGTGCCAGCAGCTGGGCTAGCGGGAGAAGCAATGAGCAGTTCTTC. Translated: CASSWASGRSNEQFF. This chain joins TRBV11-1 and TRBJ2-1, with TRBD2 matching over 10 bases. Germline loops: CDR1 SGHAT, CDR2 FQDESV (reference sequence). This CDR3 has 15 residues. With V trimmed by 4 bases and J by 6 bases, 6 bases remained unmatched.

The rearrangement joins TRBV25-1 to TRBJ2-5; 11 nucleotides match TRBD2. The CDR3 runs 14 residues. In germline, CDR1 is MGHDK, CDR2 SYGVNS. Trimming removed 5 bases from V and 7 bases from J; junction bases left unmatched: 6. CDR3 sequence: CASSLLAGGGTQYF. CDR3 DNA: TGTGCCAGCAGTTTGCTAGCGGGAGGCGGGACCCAGTACTTC.

This rearrangement joins TRBV6-1 to TRBJ1-2, with 10 bases lining up with TRBD1. Trimming at V came to 2 bases and at J to 7 bases, leaving 7 bases not matched to a gene. Germline V gene sequence: CDR1 MNHNS, CDR2 SASEGT. There are 15 residues in the CDR3. The CDR3 protein is CASSEPGQGLGGYTF. DNA for the CDR3: TGTGCCAGCAGTGAACCGGGACAGGGGTTAGGTGGCTACACCTTC.

This clone appeared a few times. V is TRBV6-5 and J is TRBJ1-2, with 7 nucleotides matching TRBD1. The CDR3 is made up of 13 amino acids. V was pared by 6 bases and J by 4 bases, with 5 bases of the junction left unmatched. Germline lookup yields CDR1 MNHEY and CDR2 SVGAGI. Here the CDR3 reads CASSDRDSYGYTF. Here the CDR3 DNA reads TGTGCCAGCAGCGACCGGGACAGCTATGGCTACACCTTC.

The gene calls are TRBV6-5 and TRBJ1-2; D possibly corresponds to TRBD1 (6 bases). This CDR3 contains 14 residues. From germline, CDR1 is MNHEY and CDR2 SVGAGI. V was clipped by 2 bases and J by 8 bases, with 15 bases between them. CDR3 sequence reads: CASSYRADSLGYTF. The CDR3 DNA reads TGTGCCAGCAGTTACAGGGCGGACAGCTTGGGCTACACCTTC.

V is TRBV9 and J is TRBJ2-7; 12 nucleotides align to TRBD1. V dropped 4 bases and J dropped 5; count of bases not matched to a gene: 10. Germline loops: CDR1 SGDLS, CDR2 YYNGEE. CDR3 length: 16 residues. CDR3 loop: CASSKPGQGAPDEQYF. DNA for the CDR3: TGTGCCAGCAGCAAACCGGGACAGGGGGCGCCGGACGAGCAGTACTTC.

This chain connects TRBV7-9 to TRBJ2-7; tentatively, D is TRBD1 (5 bases). The CDR3 runs 15 residues. CDR1 and CDR2 (germline): SEHNR, FQNEAQ (reference sequence). Trimming took off 0 bases at V and 2 bases at J, with 11 bases between the two ends. This chain's CDR3 is CASSLAQADPYEQYF. The CDR3 bases are TGTGCCAGCAGCTTAGCACAGGCCGACCCCTACGAGCAGTACTTC. Together with reference TRBV7-9 and TRBJ2-7, the CDR3 gives the full variable domain: DTGVSQNPRHKITKRGQNVTFRCDPISEHNRLYWYRQTLGQGPEFLTYFQNEAQLEKSRLLSDRFSAERPKGSFSTLEIQRTEQGDSAMYLCASSLAQADPYEQYFGPGTRLTVT.

The chain uses TRBV4-2 and TRBJ2-7; TRBD2 might be the D (5 bases). The CDR3 has 15 residues. The germline V and J ends were trimmed by 1 base and 0 bases, with 10 bases remaining between them. Germline loops: CDR1 LGHNA, CDR2 YNFKEQ. This CDR3 is CASSQVVGSSYEQYF. CDR3 sequence (DNA): TGTGCCAGCAGCCAAGTCGTAGGGAGCTCCTACGAGCAGTACTTC.

This clone is a singleton in its sample. This CDR3 reads CASSGQGLLLDLTGELFF. The CDR3 region has the DNA TGTGCCAGCAGCGGACAGGGACTCCTACTAGATCTAACCGGGGAGCTGTTTTTT. J is TRBJ2-2 and V is TRBV27, with 8 bases fitting TRBD1. V shed 6 bases, J shed 5 bases, and the junction held 17 bases outside the gene matches. This CDR3 comprises 18 residues. Germline assignment: CDR1 MNHEY and CDR2 SMNVEV (reference sequence).

This sequence joins TRBV29-1 and TRBJ1-4, with TRBD1 as a possible D gene (6 bases). CDR1 and CDR2 (germline): SQVTM, ANQGSEA. Trimming removed 6 bases from V and 8 bases from J, with 16 bases in between. The CDR3 consists of 13 residues. The CDR3 DNA reads TGCAGCGTGGGGGCGGGGGGAGTCGAAAAACTGTTTTTT. Amino acids: CSVGAGGVEKLFF.

This chain links TRBV5-1 with TRBJ2-3; D is possibly TRBD2 (5 bases). The CDR3 is made up of 15 amino acids. The V end lost 5 bases, the J end lost 1 base, and 14 bases lay between the germline ends. Germline V CDR1 and CDR2: SGHRS, YFSETQ. The CDR3 DNA reads as TGCGCCAGCAGAAGCAGCGGTGCGGGCACAGATACGCAGTATTTT. This gives the protein CASRSSGAGTDTQYF.